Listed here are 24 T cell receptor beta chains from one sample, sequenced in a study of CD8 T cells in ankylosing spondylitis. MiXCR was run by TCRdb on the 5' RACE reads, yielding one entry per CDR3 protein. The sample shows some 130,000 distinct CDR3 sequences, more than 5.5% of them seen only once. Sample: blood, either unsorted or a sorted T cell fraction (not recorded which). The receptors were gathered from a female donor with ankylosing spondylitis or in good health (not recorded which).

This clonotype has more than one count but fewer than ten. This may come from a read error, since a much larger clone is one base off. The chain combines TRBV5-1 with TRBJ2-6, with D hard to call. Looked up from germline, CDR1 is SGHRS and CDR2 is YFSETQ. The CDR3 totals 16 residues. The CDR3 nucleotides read TGCGCCAGCAGCTTAGGCATCTCAACTGGGACCAACGTCCTGACTTTC. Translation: CASSLGISTGTNVLTF.

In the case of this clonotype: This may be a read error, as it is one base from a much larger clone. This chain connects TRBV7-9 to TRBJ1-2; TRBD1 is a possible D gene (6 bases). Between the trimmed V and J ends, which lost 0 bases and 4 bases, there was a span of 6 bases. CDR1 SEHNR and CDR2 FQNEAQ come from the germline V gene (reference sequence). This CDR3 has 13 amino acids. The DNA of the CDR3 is TGTGCCAGCAGCTTAGCGGACAGCTATGGCTACACCTTC. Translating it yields CASSLADSYGYTF. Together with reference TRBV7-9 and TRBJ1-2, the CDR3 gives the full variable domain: DTGVSQNPRHKITKRGQNVTFRCDPISEHNRLYWYRQTLGQGPEFLTYFQNEAQLEKSRLLSDRFSAERPKGSFSTLEIQRTEQGDSAMYLCASSLADSYGYTFGSGTRLTVV.

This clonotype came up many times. CDR3 bases: TGTGCCAGCAGCCAAGACGGAGCATACAATGAGCAGTTCTTC. Translation gives CASSQDGAYNEQFF. The genes are TRBV6-2 or TRBV6-3 and TRBJ2-1; D unresolved. The CDR3 is made up of 14 amino acids. Germline values: CDR1 MNHEY, CDR2 SVGEGT. The V end lost 6 bases, the J end lost 4 bases, and 13 bases lay between the germline ends.

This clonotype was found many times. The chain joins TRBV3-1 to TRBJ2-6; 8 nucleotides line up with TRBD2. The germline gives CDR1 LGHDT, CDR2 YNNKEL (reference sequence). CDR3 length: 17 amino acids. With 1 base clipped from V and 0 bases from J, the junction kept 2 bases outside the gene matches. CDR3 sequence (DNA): TGTGCCAGCAGCCAAGGCGGGGGGCCCTCTGGGGCCAACGTCCTGACTTTC. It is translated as CASSQGGGPSGANVLTF. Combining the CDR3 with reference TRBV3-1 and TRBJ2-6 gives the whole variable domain DTAVSQTPKYLVTQMGNDKSIKCEQNLGHDTMYWYKQDSKKFLKIMFSYNNKELIINETVPNRFSPKSPDKAHLNLHINSLELGDSAVYFCASSQGGGPSGANVLTFGAGSRLTVL.

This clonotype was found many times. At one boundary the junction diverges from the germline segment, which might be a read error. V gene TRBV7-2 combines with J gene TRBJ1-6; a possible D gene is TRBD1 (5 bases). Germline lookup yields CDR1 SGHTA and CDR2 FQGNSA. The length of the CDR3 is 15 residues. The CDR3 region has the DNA TGTGCCAGCAGCTCTCTACCAAGGGGTAGTTCACCCCCCCACTTT. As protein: CASSSLPRGSSPPHF.

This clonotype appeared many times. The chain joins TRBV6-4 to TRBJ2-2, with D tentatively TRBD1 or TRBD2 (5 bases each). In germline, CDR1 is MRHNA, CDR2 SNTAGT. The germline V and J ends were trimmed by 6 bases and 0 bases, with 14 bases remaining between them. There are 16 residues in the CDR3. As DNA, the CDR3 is TGTGCCAGCAGCCTTACTATGGGGGCGAACACCGGGGAGCTGTTTTTT. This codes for CASSLTMGANTGELFF.

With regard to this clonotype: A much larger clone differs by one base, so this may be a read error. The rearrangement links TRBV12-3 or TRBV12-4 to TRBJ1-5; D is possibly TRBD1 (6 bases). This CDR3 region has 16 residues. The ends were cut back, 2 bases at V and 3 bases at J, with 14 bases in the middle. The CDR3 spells CASSLSGHLNNQPQHF. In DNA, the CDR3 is TGTGCCAGCAGTTTATCGGGACACCTTAACAATCAGCCCCAGCATTTT.

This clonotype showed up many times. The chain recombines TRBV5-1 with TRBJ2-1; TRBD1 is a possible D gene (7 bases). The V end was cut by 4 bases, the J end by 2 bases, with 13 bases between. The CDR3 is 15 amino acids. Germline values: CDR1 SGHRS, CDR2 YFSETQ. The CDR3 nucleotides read TGCGCCAGCAGCCCGGGGGACAGACCCTACAATGAGCAGTTCTTC. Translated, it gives CASSPGDRPYNEQFF.

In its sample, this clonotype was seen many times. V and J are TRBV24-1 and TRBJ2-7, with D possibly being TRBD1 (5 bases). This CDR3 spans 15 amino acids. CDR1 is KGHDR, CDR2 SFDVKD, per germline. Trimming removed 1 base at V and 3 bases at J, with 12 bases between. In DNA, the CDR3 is TGTGCCACCAGTGATTTAAGGGGTCGCATCTACGAGCAGTACTTC. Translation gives CATSDLRGRIYEQYF.

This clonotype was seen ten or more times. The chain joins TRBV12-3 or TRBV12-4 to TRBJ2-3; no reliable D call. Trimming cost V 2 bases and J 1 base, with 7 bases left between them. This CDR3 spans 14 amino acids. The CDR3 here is CASSLSGGTDTQYF. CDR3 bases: TGTGCCAGCAGTTTAAGTGGGGGCACAGATACGCAGTATTTT.

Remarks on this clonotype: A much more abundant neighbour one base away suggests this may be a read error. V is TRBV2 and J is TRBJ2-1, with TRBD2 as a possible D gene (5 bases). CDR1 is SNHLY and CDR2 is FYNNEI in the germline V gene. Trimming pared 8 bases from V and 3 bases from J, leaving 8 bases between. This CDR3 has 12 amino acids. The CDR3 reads CASGRDYNEQFF. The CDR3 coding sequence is TGTGCCAGCGGCCGGGACTACAATGAGCAGTTCTTC.

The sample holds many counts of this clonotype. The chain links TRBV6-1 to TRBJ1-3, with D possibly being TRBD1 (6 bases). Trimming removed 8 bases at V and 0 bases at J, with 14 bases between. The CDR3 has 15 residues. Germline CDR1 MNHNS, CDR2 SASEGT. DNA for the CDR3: TGTGCCAGCCGTCTTACAGGGAGCTCTGGAAACACCATATATTTT. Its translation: CASRLTGSSGNTIYF.

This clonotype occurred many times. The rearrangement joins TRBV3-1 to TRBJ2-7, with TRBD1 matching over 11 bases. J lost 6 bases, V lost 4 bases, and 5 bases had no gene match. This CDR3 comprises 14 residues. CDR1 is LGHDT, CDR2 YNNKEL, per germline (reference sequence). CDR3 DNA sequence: TGTGCCAGCAGCCGACGCGGACAGGGGGCCGAGCAGTACTTC. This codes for CASSRRGQGAEQYF.

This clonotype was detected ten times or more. CDR3 DNA sequence: TGTGCCAGCACCCGGGGTAGCGGGGGGCGAAATGAGCAGTTCTTC. Translated: CASTRGSGGRNEQFF. V gene TRBV7-3 combines with J gene TRBJ2-1, with 10 bases fitting TRBD2. J was trimmed by 7 bases and V by 7 bases; bases with no gene match: 10. Germline lookup yields CDR1 SGHTA and CDR2 FQGTGA. The CDR3 totals 15 residues.

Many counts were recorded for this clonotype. In nucleotides, the CDR3 is TGTGCCAGCAGTTTAAAGCCAGTTAGTATCTACGAGCAGTACTTC. This sequence encodes CASSLKPVSIYEQYF. The gene calls are TRBV27 and TRBJ2-7; no clear D gene. Looked up from germline, CDR1 is MNHEY and CDR2 is SMNVEV (reference sequence). There are 15 residues in the CDR3. The V and J ends lost 2 bases and 3 bases respectively, with 14 bases between them.

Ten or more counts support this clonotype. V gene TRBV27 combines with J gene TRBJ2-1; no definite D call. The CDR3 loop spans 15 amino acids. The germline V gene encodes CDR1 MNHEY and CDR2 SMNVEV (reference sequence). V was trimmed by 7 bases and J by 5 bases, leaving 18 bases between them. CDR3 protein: CASKTGRSSHNEQFF. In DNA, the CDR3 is TGTGCCAGCAAGACTGGCAGGAGCTCTCACAATGAGCAGTTCTTC.

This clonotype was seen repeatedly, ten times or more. In DNA, the CDR3 is TGTGCCAGCAGCGTAGGGCCGGGGCTTTCCTACGAGCAGTACTTC. It translates to CASSVGPGLSYEQYF. The V gene is TRBV9, the J gene TRBJ2-7; either TRBD1 or TRBD2 may supply D (5 bases each). The CDR3 has 15 amino acids. Germline V gene sequence: CDR1 SGDLS, CDR2 YYNGEE. V gave up 0 bases and J gave up 1 base, with 11 bases separating them.

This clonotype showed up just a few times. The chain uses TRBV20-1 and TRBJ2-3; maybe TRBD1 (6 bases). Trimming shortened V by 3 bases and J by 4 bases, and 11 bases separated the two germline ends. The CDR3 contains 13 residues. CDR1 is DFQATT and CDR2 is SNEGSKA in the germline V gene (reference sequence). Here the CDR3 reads CSARGRGSDTQYF. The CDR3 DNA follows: TGCAGTGCTAGGGGCAGGGGATCAGATACGCAGTATTTT.

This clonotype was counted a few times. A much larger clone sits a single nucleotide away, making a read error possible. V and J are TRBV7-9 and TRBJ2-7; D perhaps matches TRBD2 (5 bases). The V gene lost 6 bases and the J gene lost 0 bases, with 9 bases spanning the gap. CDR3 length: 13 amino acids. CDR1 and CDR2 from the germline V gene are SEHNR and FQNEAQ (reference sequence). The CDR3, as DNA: TGTGCCAGCAGACCGGGGAGCTCCTACGAGCAGTACTTC. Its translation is CASRPGSSYEQYF.

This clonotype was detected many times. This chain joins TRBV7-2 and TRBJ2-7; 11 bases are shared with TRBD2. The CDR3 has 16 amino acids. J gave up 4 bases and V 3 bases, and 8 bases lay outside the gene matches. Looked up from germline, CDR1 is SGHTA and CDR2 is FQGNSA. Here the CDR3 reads CASSLTPGTSGYEQYF. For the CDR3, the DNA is TGTGCCAGCAGCTTGACACCCGGGACTAGCGGTTACGAGCAGTACTTC.

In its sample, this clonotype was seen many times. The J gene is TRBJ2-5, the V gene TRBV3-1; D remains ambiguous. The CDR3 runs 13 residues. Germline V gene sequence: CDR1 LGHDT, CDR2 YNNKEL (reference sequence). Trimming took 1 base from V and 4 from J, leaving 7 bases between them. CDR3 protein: CASSQGSRETQYF. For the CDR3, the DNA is TGTGCCAGCAGCCAAGGGAGTCGAGAGACCCAGTACTTC.

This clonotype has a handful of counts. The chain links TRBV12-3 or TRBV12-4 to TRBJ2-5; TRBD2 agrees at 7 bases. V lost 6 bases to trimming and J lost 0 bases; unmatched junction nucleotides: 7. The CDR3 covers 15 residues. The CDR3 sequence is CASSPGLQYQETQYF. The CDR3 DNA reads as TGTGCCAGCAGCCCGGGACTACAGTACCAAGAGACCCAGTACTTC.

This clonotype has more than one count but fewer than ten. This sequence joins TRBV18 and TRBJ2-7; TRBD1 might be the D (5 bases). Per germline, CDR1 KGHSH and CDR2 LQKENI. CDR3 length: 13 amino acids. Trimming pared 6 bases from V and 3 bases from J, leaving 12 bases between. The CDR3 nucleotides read TGTGCCAGCTCGACAGAAGGAAGCTACGAGCAGTACTTC. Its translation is CASSTEGSYEQYF. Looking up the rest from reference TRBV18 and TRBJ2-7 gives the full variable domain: NAGVMQNPRHLVRRRGQEARLRCSPMKGHSHVYWYRQLPEEGLKFMVYLQKENIIDESGMPKERFSAEFPKEGPSILRIQQVVRGDSAAYFCASSTEGSYEQYFGPGTRLTVT.

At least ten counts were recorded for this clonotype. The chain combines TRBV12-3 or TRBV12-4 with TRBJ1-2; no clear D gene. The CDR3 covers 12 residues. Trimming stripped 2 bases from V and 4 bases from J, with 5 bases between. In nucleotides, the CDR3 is TGTGCCAGCAGTTTATTGTTCTATGGCTACACCTTC. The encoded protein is CASSLLFYGYTF.